This passage covers 3 T cell receptor beta chains from one sample sequenced in a study of blood T cells in healthy people across ages. Together with a sample-barcoded 5' primer, a J-beta primer mix was included in a second PCR lasting about 7 to 11 cycles. MiXCR was run by TCRdb on the 5' RACE reads, yielding one entry per CDR3 protein. In the table there are 540,000 or so distinct CDR3 sequences, 47% of which are singletons. The sample was blood. These receptor sequences come from an elderly man in good health.

The sample holds many counts of this clonotype. The genes are TRBV6-6 and TRBJ1-1; D uncertain. Deletions cut 5 bases from V and 3 bases from J, with 10 bases between. CDR3 size: 13 residues. The germline gives CDR1 MNHNY, CDR2 SVGAGI (reference sequence). The CDR3 loop reads CASSAGTYTEAFF. DNA of the CDR3: TGTGCCAGCAGTGCCGGCACCTACACTGAAGCTTTCTTT.

This clonotype has only a few counts. The rearrangement links TRBV25-1 to TRBJ2-3; D is perhaps TRBD2 (7 bases). Germline assignment: CDR1 MGHDK and CDR2 SYGVNS. Trimming left V 4 bases short and J 1 base short, with 12 bases between. The CDR3 is 15 residues long. CDR3 sequence: CASSVRGGGTDTQYF. Here the CDR3 DNA reads TGTGCCAGCAGTGTTAGAGGGGGGGGCACAGATACGCAGTATTTT.

The chain joins TRBV7-2 to TRBJ1-2, with TRBD1 identical over 7 bases. V lost 5 bases and J lost 5; bases outside the gene matches: 14. CDR1 and CDR2 from the germline V gene are SGHTA and FQGNSA. The CDR3 is made up of 16 amino acids. CDR3 amino acids: CASSTRDSWTTYGYTF. The DNA for the CDR3 is TGTGCCAGCAGCACCCGGGACAGCTGGACGACTTATGGCTACACCTTC.